These T cell receptor beta chains were read from a single sample in a study of blood T cell repertoires in COVID-19. Libraries were prepared by immunoSEQ multiplex PCR; TCRdb keeps only in-frame clonotypes and omits some of them. Among 150,000 to 200,000 clones listed, more than 75% were seen once. Sequencing input: peripheral blood. These receptors were taken from a person aged 65 to 85 with COVID-19, enrolled during active disease. CDR3s include the opening cysteine and the closing phenylalanine or tryptophan. Fields, in order: D gene, V gene, J gene, CDR3 DNA, CDR3 protein. A D gene is named only where the DNA matches it firmly.

TRBD1,TRBV28,TRBJ2-7,TGTGCCAGCAGTTTAACAGGGGTCTACGAGCAGTACTTC,CASSLTGVYEQYF
.,TRBV27,TRBJ2-1,TGTGCCAGCAGTCCCCTACAGGGTCCGCGCAATGAGCAGTTCTTC,CASSPLQGPRNEQFF
.,TRBV21-1,TRBJ1-5,TGTGCCAGCAGCAAAGGACTGCTTCAGCCCCAGCATTTT,CASSKGLLQPQHF
TRBD2,TRBV9,TRBJ2-3,TGTGCCAGCAGCGTACCCAGCGGGAGAAACGCAGATACGCAGTATTTT,CASSVPSGRNADTQYF
TRBD2,TRBV11-3,TRBJ2-7,TGTGCCAGCAGCTTCCGGCGGGAGTACGAGCAGTACTTC,CASSFRREYEQYF
.,TRBV19,TRBJ2-3,TGTGCCAGTAGTATCTTCGCAGATACGCAGTATTTT,CASSIFADTQYF
.,TRBV28,TRBJ2-7,TGTGCCAGCAGTTCTCGCAGGGACGAGCAGTACTTC,CASSSRRDEQYF
TRBD1,TRBV7-8,TRBJ2-1,TGTGCCAGCAGCTTAGCGTCGACAGGGGGCGGTGAGCAGTTCTTC,CASSLASTGGGEQFF
TRBD2,TRBV14,TRBJ2-3,TGTGCCAGCAAGCGGGGGCGATCCACAGATACGCAGTATTTT,CASKRGRSTDTQYF
TRBD2,TRBV10-3,TRBJ2-6,TGTGCCATCAGCCTGGGACCGGTCGGGGGGTCTGGGGCCAACGTCCTGACTTTC,CAISLGPVGGSGANVLTF
.,TRBV12-3/TRBV12-4,TRBJ1-1,TGTGCCAGCAGTTTGGGGCAGTTCTTGGACTTT,CASSLGQFLDF
.,TRBV19,TRBJ1-5,TGTGCCAGTAGTATGGCCAGGGCGGGCAATCAGCCCCAGCATTTT,CASSMARAGNQPQHF
.,TRBV7-2,TRBJ2-1,TGTGCCAGCAGCTTAGGCCCGGTGAGAAGCTCCTACAATGAGCAGTTCTTC,CASSLGPVRSSYNEQFF
TRBD1,TRBV4-3,TRBJ1-6,TGCGCCAGCAGCCAAGCTTCGGGCGGGACAGGGACACCCCTCCACTTT,CASSQASGGTGTPLHF
TRBD1,TRBV19,TRBJ1-4,TGTGCCAGTAGTTGGACAGGCGGTGATGAAAAACTGTTTTTT,CASSWTGGDEKLFF
.,TRBV4-3,TRBJ2-2,TGCGCCAGCAGCCAAGCCGCCAGGGTCACCGGGGAGCTGTTTTTT,CASSQAARVTGELFF
.,TRBV19,TRBJ2-7,TGTGCCAGTAGTATACGAGGCTACGAGCAGTACTTC,CASSIRGYEQYF
.,TRBV11-2,TRBJ2-7,TGTGCCAGCAGCCCGGAGATTTTCTCCTACGAGCAGTACTTC,CASSPEIFSYEQYF